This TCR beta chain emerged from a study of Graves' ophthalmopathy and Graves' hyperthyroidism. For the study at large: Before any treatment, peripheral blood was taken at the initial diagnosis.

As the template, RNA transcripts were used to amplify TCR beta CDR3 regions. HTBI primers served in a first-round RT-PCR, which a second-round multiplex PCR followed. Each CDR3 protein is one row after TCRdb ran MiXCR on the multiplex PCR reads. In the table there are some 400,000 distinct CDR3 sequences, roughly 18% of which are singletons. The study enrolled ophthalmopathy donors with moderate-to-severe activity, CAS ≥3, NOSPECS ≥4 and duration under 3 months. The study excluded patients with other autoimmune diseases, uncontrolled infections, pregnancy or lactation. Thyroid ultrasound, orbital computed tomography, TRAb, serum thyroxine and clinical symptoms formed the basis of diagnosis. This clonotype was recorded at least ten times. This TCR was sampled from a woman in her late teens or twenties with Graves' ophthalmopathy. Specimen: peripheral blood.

The CDR3 DNA reads as TGTGCCAGCAGTCTACGGACAGGTGGGGGTACGCAGTATTTT. Protein sequence: CASSLRTGGGTQYF. The rearrangement joins TRBV6-5 to TRBJ2-3; 7 bases are a match to TRBD1. The V gene end was trimmed by 5 bases and the J gene end by 8 bases; junction bases not matched to a gene: 10. From germline, CDR1 is MNHEY and CDR2 SVGAGI. This CDR3 comprises 14 residues.